These 14 T cell receptor beta chains were sequenced from one sample in a study of shared clonotypes between healthy human individuals (dated by TCRdb to 2018 to 2021). CD8 naive samples consisted of CD45RO-negative cells that were positively selected for CCR7, yielding a CD45RA+CCR7+ population without TemRA cells. The protocol used for the library was the immunoSEQ multiplex PCR assay. TCRdb obtained this table from immuneACCESS and retained in-frame rearrangements with V and J assigned. These tables miss some clones; where compared with another copy, unresolved V genes account for less than half of the shortfall, and the remainder is unexplained. In this sample the table shows roughly 2 million clones, about 95% of which occur a single time. Of the sample, roughly 1% falls within the top ten clones. Sequenced sample: naive CD8+ T cells sorted from blood. This specimen's cell subset or site label, interpreted: CD45RA+CCR7+. All receptors come from a man aged 18 to 35 in good health.

The DNA of the CDR3 is TGTGCCAGCAGTTTGTTATGGGGAGTTGGAGATACGCAGTATTTT. Its translation: CASSLLWGVGDTQYF. The rearrangement uses TRBV27 and TRBJ2-3; perhaps TRBD2 as D (5 bases). CDR3 size: 15 residues. Trimming removed 3 bases at V and 5 bases at J, with 15 bases between. Germline V gene lookup returns CDR1 MNHEY and CDR2 SMNVEV (reference sequence).

The V call is TRBV4-3, the J call TRBJ1-4; TRBD1 might be the D (6 bases). The germline V gene has CDR1 LGHNA and CDR2 YSLEER. The length of the CDR3 is 17 residues. V was trimmed by 3 bases and J by 7 bases, leaving 21 bases between them. The chain's CDR3 is CASSQTDSGALGEKLFF. CDR3 coding DNA: TGCGCCAGCAGCCAGACAGACTCGGGGGCGCTTGGTGAAAAACTGTTTTTT.

V usage is TRBV5-6 and J usage is TRBJ2-3; TRBD2 aligns across 11 bases. This CDR3 is 16 amino acids long. CDR1 SGHDT and CDR2 YYEEEE come from the germline V gene. With 3 bases clipped from V and 2 bases from J, the junction kept 5 bases outside the gene matches. The CDR3: CASSSGTSGPTDTQYF. Written as DNA, the CDR3 is TGTGCCAGCAGCTCAGGGACTAGCGGCCCCACAGATACGCAGTATTTT.

This chain joins TRBV19 and TRBJ2-7; 10 bases fit TRBD2. The CDR3 covers 14 residues. Germline loops: CDR1 LNHDA, CDR2 SQIVND (reference sequence). V lost 3 bases and J lost 1; bases outside the gene matches: 0. The CDR3 nucleotides read TGTGCCAGTAGTATGGGACTAGCGTCCTACGAGCAGTACTTC. This codes for CASSMGLASYEQYF.

This clone was observed a single time. CDR3 DNA sequence: TGTGCCAGCAGCGAGGAGTATAATTCACCCCTCCACTTT. Translation: CASSEEYNSPLHF. The J gene is TRBJ1-6, the V gene TRBV5-5, with no clear D. The CDR3 spans 13 residues. V dropped 4 bases and J dropped 4 bases, with 6 bases sitting between them. The germline CDR1 and CDR2 sequences are SGHKS and YYEKEE (reference sequence).

V usage is TRBV28 and J usage is TRBJ1-5; D gene unclear. The CDR3 consists of 15 residues. The germline CDR1 and CDR2 sequences are MDHEN and SYDVKM. Deletions cut 1 base from V and 2 bases from J, with 9 bases between. CDR3 DNA sequence: TGTGCCAGCAGTTTATCCGCGGGCGGCAATCAGCCCCAGCATTTT. This codes for CASSLSAGGNQPQHF.

The chain is built from TRBV7-6 and TRBJ2-5, with 7 bases lining up with TRBD2. In germline, CDR1 is SGHVS, CDR2 FNYEAQ. This CDR3 is 15 amino acids long. With V trimmed by 2 bases and J by 0 bases, 3 bases remained unmatched. This chain's CDR3 is CASSLLAENQETQYF. DNA for the CDR3: TGTGCCAGCAGCTTACTAGCGGAGAACCAAGAGACCCAGTACTTC.

Concerning this clone: Mismatch with germline at one junction end may stem from a read error. The chain joins TRBV7-7 to TRBJ2-5; 8 positions agree with TRBD1. This CDR3 is built from 16 residues. The V gene's germline CDR1 is SSHAT and CDR2 FNYEAQ (reference sequence). CDR3 residues: CASSSGQGGWVETQYF. The CDR3 DNA sequence: TGTGCTAGCAGCAGTGGACAGGGAGGATGGGTAGAGACCCAGTACTTC.

About this clone: Other DNA sequences in the same sample also yield this CDR3. The V call is TRBV9, the J call TRBJ2-7; D assignment may be TRBD1 or TRBD2 (5 bases each). Germline V CDR1 and CDR2: SGDLS, YYNGEE. Trimming removed 4 bases from V and 4 bases from J, with 18 bases in between. The CDR3 has 15 residues. DNA for the CDR3: TGTGCCAGCAGCCCCGGGACGGGCACTTCTTACGAGCAGTACTTC. Its protein is CASSPGTGTSYEQYF.

This clone was seen a single time. V is TRBV9 and J is TRBJ2-7; D gene uncertain. Germline V gives CDR1 SGDLS, CDR2 YYNGEE. The CDR3 length is 14 residues. The V end was cut by 0 bases, the J end by 5 bases, with 12 bases between. The CDR3 protein is CASSVDGRRDEQYF. CDR3 DNA sequence: TGTGCCAGCAGCGTAGATGGAAGACGGGACGAGCAGTACTTC.

This clone was counted a single time. The chain carries TRBV11-3 and TRBJ2-1, with 8 bases lining up with TRBD2. After removal of 5 bases from V and 3 bases from J, the junction contained 3 bases not matched to a gene. The CDR3 extends over 14 amino acids. Germline V CDR1 and CDR2: SGHNT, YENEEA. CDR3 sequence reads: CASSLSGSYNEQFF. Here the CDR3 DNA reads TGTGCCAGCAGCCTAAGCGGGAGCTACAATGAGCAGTTCTTC.

This clone came up once. This chain joins TRBV5-1 and TRBJ2-7, with TRBD2 as a possible D gene (6 bases). Trimming cost V 0 bases and J 7 bases, with 11 bases left between them. Germline lookup yields CDR1 SGHRS and CDR2 YFSETQ. The CDR3 has 13 residues. Here the CDR3 reads CASSLDVGGEQYF. CDR3 coding DNA: TGCGCCAGCAGCTTGGATGTGGGAGGAGAGCAGTACTTC. The full variable domain, its missing parts supplied by reference TRBV5-1 and TRBJ2-7, is KAGVTQTPRYLIKTRGQQVTLSCSPISGHRSVSWYQQTPGQGLQFLFEYFSETQRNKGNFPGRFSGRQFSNSRSEMNVSTLELGDSALYLCASSLDVGGEQYFGPGTRLTVT.

The genes are TRBV27 and TRBJ2-5; D may match TRBD1 or TRBD2 (7 bases each). The germline V gene has CDR1 MNHEY and CDR2 SMNVEV (reference sequence). Trimming removed 3 bases from V and 5 bases from J, with 16 bases in between. This CDR3 is 15 amino acids long. The CDR3 sequence is CASSLLAGGDETQYF. DNA of the CDR3: TGTGCCAGCAGTTTGCTTGCAGGGGGGGACGAGACCCAGTACTTC.

The chain links TRBV10-1 to TRBJ2-7, with D tentatively TRBD1 or TRBD2 (7 bases each). The CDR3 is 14 residues long. CDR1 is WNHNN, CDR2 SYGVQD, per germline (reference sequence). The germline V and J ends were trimmed by 5 bases and 4 bases, with 15 bases remaining between them. The CDR3 DNA follows: TGCGCCAGCAGTCGAGACAGGGAGGGTTACGAGCAGTACTTC. This gives the protein CASSRDREGYEQYF.